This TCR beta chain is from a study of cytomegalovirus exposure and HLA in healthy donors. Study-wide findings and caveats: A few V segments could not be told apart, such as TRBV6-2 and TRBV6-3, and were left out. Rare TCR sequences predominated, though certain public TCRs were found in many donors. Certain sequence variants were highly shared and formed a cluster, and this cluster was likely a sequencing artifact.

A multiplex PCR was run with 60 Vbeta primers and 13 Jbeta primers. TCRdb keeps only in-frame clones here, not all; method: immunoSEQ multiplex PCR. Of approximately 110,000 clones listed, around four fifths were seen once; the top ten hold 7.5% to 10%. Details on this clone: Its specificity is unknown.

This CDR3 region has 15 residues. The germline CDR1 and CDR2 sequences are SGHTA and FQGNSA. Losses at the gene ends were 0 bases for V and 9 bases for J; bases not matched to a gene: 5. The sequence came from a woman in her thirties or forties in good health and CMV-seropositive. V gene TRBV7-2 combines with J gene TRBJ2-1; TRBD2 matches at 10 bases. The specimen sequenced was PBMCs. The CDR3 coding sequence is TGTGCCAGCAGCTTAGCCAGCGGGGGGGCCAGTGAGCAGTTCTTC. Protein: CASSLASGGASEQFF. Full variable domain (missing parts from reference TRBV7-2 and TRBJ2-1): GAGVSQSPSNKVTEKGKDVELRCDPISGHTALYWYRQSLGQGLEFLIYFQGNSAPDKSGLPSDRFSAERTGGSVSTLTIQRTQQEDSAVYLCASSLASGGASEQFFGPGTRLTVL.